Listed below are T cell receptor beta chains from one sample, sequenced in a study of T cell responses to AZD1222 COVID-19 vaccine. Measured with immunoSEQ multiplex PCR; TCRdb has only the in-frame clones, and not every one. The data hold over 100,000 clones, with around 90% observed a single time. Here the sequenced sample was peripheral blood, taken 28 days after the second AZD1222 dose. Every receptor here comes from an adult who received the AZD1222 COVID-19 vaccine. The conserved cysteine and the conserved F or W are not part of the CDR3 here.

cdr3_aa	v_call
ASSLGASPEQY	TRBV12-3/TRBV12-4
ASSLVANTGELF	TRBV7-2
ASSEGAGGREKLF	TRBV25-1
ASSILGRFYGYT	TRBV19
ASSLSGGVGYGYT	TRBV7-8
ASSQVEGGGYGYT	TRBV4-2
ASRATDGLAGDIY	TRBV5-4
ASSYSGQGADGYT	TRBV6-5
ASNGQPYSGANVLT	TRBV19
ASSPGNRGIDGYT	TRBV7-8
ASSPDGYEQY	TRBV28
ASSQNLPTGTGSSTEAF	TRBV3-1/TRBV3-2
ASSLIGGEHSPLH	TRBV7-2
ASSARGPEDNEQF	TRBV7-3
ASSSGTGLRAF	TRBV12-3/TRBV12-4
ASTRSQGGYTGELF	TRBV2
ASSPQGYGNQPQH	TRBV6-5